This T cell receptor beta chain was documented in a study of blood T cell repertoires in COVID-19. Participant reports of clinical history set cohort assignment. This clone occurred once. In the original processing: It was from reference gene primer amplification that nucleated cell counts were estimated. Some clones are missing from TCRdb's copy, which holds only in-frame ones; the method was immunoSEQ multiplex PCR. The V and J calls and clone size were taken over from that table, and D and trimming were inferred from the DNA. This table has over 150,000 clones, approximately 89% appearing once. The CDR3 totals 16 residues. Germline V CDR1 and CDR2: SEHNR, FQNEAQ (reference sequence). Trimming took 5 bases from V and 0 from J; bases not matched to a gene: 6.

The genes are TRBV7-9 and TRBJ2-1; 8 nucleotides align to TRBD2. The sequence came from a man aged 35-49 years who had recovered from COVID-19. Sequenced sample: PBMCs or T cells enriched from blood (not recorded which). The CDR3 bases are TGTGCCAGCAGCCGTATAAGCGGGAGCTCCTACAATGAGCAGTTCTTC. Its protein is CASSRISGSSYNEQFF.